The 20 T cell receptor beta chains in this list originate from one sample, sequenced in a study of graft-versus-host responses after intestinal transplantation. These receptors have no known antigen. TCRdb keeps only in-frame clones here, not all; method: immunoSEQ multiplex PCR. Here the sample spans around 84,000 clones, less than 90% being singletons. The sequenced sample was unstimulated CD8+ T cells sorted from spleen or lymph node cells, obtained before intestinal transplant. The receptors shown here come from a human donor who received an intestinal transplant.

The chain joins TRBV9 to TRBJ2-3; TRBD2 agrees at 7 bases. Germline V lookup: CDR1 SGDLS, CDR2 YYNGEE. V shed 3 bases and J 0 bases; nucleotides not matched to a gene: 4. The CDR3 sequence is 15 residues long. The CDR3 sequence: CASSAGTTSTDTQYF. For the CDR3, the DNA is TGTGCCAGCAGCGCGGGGACTACTAGCACAGATACGCAGTATTTT.

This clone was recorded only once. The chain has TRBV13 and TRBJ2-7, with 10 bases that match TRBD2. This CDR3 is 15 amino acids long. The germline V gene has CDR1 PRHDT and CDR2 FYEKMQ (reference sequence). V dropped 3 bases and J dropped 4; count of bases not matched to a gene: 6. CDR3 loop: CASSFLLAGNYEQYF. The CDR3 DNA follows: TGTGCCAGCAGCTTCCTACTAGCGGGGAATTACGAGCAGTACTTC.

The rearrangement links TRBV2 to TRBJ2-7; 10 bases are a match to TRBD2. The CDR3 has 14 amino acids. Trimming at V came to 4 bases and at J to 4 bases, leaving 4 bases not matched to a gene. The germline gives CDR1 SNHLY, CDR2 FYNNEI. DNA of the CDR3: TGTGCCAGCAGTGCCACTAGCGGGACTTACGAGCAGTACTTC. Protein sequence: CASSATSGTYEQYF.

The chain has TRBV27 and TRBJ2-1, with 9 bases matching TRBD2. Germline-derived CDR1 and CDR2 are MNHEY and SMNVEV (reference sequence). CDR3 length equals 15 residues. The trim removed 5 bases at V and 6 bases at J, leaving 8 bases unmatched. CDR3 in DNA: TGTGCCAGCAGTGTCAGCGGGGGGAGTCGCAATGAGCAGTTCTTC. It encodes CASSVSGGSRNEQFF.

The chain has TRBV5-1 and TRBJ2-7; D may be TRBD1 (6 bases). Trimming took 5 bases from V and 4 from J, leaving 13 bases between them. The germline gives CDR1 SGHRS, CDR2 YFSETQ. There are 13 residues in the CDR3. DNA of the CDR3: TGCGCCAGCAGTTCCGGGACACTATACGAGCAGTACTTC. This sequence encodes CASSSGTLYEQYF.

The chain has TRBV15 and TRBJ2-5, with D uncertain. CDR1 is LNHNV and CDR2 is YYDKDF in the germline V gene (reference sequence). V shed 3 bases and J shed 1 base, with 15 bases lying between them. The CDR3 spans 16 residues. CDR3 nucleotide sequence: TGTGCCACCAGCAGTCAAAGATATGGAGTCCAAGAGACCCAGTACTTC. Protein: CATSSQRYGVQETQYF.

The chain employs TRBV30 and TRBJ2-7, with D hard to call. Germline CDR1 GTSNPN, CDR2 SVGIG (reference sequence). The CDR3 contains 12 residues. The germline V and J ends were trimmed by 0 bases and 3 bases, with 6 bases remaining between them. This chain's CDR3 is CAWSVRVYEQYF. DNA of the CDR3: TGTGCCTGGAGTGTACGAGTCTACGAGCAGTACTTC.

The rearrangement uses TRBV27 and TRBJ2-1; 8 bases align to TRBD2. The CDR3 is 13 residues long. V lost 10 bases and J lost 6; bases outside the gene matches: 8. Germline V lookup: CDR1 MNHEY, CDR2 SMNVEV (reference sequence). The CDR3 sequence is CATREGGVNEQFF. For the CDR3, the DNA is TGTGCCACTCGGGAGGGGGGAGTCAATGAGCAGTTCTTC.

The CDR3 region has the DNA TGTGCCAGCAGCTTCGGGCTGTCCTACGAGCAGTACTTC. This gives the protein CASSFGLSYEQYF. V and J are TRBV5-4 and TRBJ2-7; no clear D. This CDR3 has 13 residues. Germline CDR1 and CDR2: SGHNT and YYREEE (reference sequence). V lost 2 bases to trimming and J lost 1 base, with 7 bases between them.

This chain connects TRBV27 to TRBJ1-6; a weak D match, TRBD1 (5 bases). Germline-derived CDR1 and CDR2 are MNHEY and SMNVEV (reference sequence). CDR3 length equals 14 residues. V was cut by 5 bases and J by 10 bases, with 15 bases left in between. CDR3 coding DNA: TGTGCCAGCAGTCCCATGGGGGGGTGGTCACCCCTCCACTTT. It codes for CASSPMGGWSPLHF.

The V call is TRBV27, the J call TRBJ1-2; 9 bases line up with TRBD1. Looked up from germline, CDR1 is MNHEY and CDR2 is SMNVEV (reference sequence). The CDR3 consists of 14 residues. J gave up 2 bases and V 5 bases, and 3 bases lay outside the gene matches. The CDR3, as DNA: TGTGCCAGCAGTCCCGGGACAGGGAACTATGGCTACACCTTC. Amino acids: CASSPGTGNYGYTF.

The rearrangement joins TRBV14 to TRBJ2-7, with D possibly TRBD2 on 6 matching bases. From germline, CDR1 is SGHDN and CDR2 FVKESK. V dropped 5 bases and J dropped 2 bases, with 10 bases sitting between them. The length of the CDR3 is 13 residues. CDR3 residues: CASSWTNTYEQYF. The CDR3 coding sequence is TGTGCCAGCAGCTGGACTAATACCTACGAGCAGTACTTC.

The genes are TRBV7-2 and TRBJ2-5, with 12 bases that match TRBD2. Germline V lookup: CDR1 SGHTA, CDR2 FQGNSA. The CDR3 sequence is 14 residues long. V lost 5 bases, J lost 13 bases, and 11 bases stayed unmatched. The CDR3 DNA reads TGTGCCAGCAGCCCACACCCACCTAGCGGGAGGGGGTACTTC. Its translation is CASSPHPPSGRGYF.

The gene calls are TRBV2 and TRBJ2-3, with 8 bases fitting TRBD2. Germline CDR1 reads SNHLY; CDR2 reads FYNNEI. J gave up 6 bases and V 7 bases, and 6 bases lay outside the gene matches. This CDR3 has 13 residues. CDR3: CASTGGDSDTQYF. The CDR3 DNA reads TGTGCCAGCACCGGGGGGGATTCTGATACGCAGTATTTT.

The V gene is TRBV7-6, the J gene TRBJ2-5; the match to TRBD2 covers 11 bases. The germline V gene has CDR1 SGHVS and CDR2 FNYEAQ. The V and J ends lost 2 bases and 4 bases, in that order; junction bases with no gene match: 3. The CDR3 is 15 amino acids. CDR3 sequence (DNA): TGTGCCAGCAGCTTAACGCTAGCGGGGGGAGAGACCCAGTACTTC. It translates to CASSLTLAGGETQYF.

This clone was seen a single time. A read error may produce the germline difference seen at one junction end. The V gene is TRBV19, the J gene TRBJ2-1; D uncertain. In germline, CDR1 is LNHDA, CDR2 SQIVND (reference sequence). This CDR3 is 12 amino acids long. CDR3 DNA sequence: TGTGCCAGTAGTATAGGCTACGATGAGCAGTTCTTC. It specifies CASSIGYDEQFF.

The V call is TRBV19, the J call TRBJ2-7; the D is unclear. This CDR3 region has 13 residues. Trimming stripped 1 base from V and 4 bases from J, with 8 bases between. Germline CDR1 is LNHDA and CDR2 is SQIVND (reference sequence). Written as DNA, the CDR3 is TGTGCCAGTAGTATAGTGTCGGGTTACGAGCAGTACTTC. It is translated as CASSIVSGYEQYF. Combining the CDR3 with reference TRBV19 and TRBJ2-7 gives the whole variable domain DGGITQSPKYLFRKEGQNVTLSCEQNLNHDAMYWYRQDPGQGLRLIYYSQIVNDFQKGDIAEGYSVSREKKESFPLTVTSAQKNPTAFYLCASSIVSGYEQYFGPGTRLTVT.

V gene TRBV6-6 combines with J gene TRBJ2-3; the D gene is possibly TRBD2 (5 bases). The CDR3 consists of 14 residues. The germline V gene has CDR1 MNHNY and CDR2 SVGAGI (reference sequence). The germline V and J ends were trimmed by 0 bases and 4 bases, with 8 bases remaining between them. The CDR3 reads CASSYSPSPDTQYF. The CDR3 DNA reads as TGTGCCAGCAGTTACTCGCCTAGCCCAGATACGCAGTATTTT.

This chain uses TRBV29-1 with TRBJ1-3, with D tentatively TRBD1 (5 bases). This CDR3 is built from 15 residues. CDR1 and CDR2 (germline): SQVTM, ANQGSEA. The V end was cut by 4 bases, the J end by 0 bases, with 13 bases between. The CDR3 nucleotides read TGCAGCGTTGGTGGGGGATTCGACTCTGGAAACACCATATATTTT. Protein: CSVGGGFDSGNTIYF. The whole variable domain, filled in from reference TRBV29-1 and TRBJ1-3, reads SAVISQKPSRDICQRGTSLTIQCQVDSQVTMMFWYRQQPGQSLTLIATANQGSEATYESGFVIDKFPISRPNLTFSTLTVSNMSPEDSSIYLCSVGGGFDSGNTIYFGEGSWLTVV.

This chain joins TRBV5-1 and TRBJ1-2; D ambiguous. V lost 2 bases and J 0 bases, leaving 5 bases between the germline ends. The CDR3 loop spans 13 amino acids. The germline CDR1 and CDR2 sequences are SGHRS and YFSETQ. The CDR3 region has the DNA TGCGCCAGCAGCTTCGGGGCTAACTATGGCTACACCTTC. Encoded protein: CASSFGANYGYTF.